These 17 T cell receptor beta chains originate from one sample sequenced in a study of response to subunit inactivated influenza vaccine. TCRdb independently ran MiXCR on the RT-PCR reads; one entry per CDR3 protein. Of 700,000 to 800,000 distinct CDR3 sequences in the sample, 18% were seen once. The source material was PBMCs from blood, sampled roughly 5 days after vaccination. Every receptor here comes from a man between 45 and 60 years old who received an inactivated influenza vaccine.

J is TRBJ2-6 and V is TRBV7-2; D uncertain. Germline assignment: CDR1 SGHTA and CDR2 FQGNSA. Trimming removed 3 bases at V and 7 bases at J, with 13 bases between. CDR3 length equals 15 residues. This CDR3 is CASSFVLRRANVLTF. The CDR3 DNA reads as TGTGCCAGCAGCTTCGTGTTAAGGCGAGCCAACGTCCTGACTTTC. Based on the CDR3 plus reference TRBV7-2 and TRBJ2-6, the full variable domain is GAGVSQSPSNKVTEKGKDVELRCDPISGHTALYWYRQSLGQGLEFLIYFQGNSAPDKSGLPSDRFSAERTGGSVSTLTIQRTQQEDSAVYLCASSFVLRRANVLTFGAGSRLTVL.

This chain links TRBV7-6 with TRBJ2-7; 9 nucleotides line up with TRBD2. This CDR3 has 16 amino acids. With 1 base clipped from V and 3 bases from J, the junction kept 7 bases outside the gene matches. Germline assignment: CDR1 SGHVS and CDR2 FNYEAQ. The CDR3 is CASSLVSAGGLYEQYF. CDR3 sequence (DNA): TGTGCCAGCAGCTTAGTTAGCGCGGGAGGGCTCTACGAGCAGTACTTC. Together with reference TRBV7-6 and TRBJ2-7, the CDR3 gives the full variable domain: GAGVSQSPRYKVTKRGQDVALRCDPISGHVSLYWYRQALGQGPEFLTYFNYEAQQDKSGLPNDRFSAERPEGSISTLTIQRTEQRDSAMYRCASSLVSAGGLYEQYFGPGTRLTVT.

This clonotype was recorded a few times. The gene calls are TRBV6-5 and TRBJ1-5, with 8 bases fitting TRBD1. The CDR3 is 18 amino acids. Germline loops: CDR1 MNHEY, CDR2 SVGAGI. J gave up 5 bases and V 0 bases, and 12 bases lay outside the gene matches. The CDR3 sequence: CASSYSIVMDRVDQPQHF. The CDR3 region has the DNA TGTGCCAGCAGTTACTCGATTGTCATGGACAGGGTGGATCAGCCCCAGCATTTT.

This clonotype was found a few times. The chain employs TRBV7-2 and TRBJ2-3, with D maybe TRBD1 (6 bases). The V end lost 2 bases, the J end lost 0 bases, and 12 bases lay between the germline ends. This CDR3 is built from 16 residues. The germline V gene encodes CDR1 SGHTA and CDR2 FQGNSA. CDR3 region: CASSLNPGHSTDTQYF. For the CDR3, the DNA is TGTGCCAGCAGCTTAAATCCGGGACACAGCACAGATACGCAGTATTTT.

This clonotype turned up a few times. The V call is TRBV20-1, the J call TRBJ2-3, with TRBD2 matching 9 bases. CDR1 is DFQATT, CDR2 SNEGSKA, per germline (reference sequence). CDR3 size: 16 residues. The J segment lost 4 bases and the V segment lost 7 bases, leaving 15 bases of the junction unmatched. DNA of the CDR3: TGCAGTGTCACCGCCCGTATAGCGGGAGTAGCAGATACGCAGTATTTT. It encodes CSVTARIAGVADTQYF.

The rearrangement links TRBV4-3 to TRBJ2-6; the D call may be TRBD1 or TRBD2 (5 bases each). The CDR3 has 17 residues. The germline V gene encodes CDR1 LGHNA and CDR2 YSLEER. V was cut by 4 bases and J by 0 bases, with 13 bases left in between. The CDR3 here is CASSRKQDFSGANVLTF. The CDR3, as DNA: TGCGCCAGCAGCCGCAAACAGGACTTCTCTGGGGCCAACGTCCTGACTTTC.

This clonotype was seen a few times. J is TRBJ2-1 and V is TRBV20-1; TRBD2 matches at 14 bases. Germline V CDR1 and CDR2: DFQATT, SNEGSKA (reference sequence). The CDR3 runs to 16 residues. V was clipped by 8 bases and J by 8 bases; unmatched bases: 14. The chain's CDR3 is CSSVPVTSGRADEQFF. In DNA, the CDR3 is TGCAGTAGTGTACCCGTGACTAGCGGGAGGGCCGATGAGCAGTTCTTC.

This chain joins TRBV18 and TRBJ2-7; D perhaps matches TRBD2 (5 bases). Per the germline V gene, CDR1 is KGHSH and CDR2 is LQKENI. CDR3 length: 16 residues. V was pared by 3 bases and J by 3 bases, with 18 bases between. The CDR3 DNA is TGTGCCAGCTCACCGGAGGACGGATTACAAATCTACGAGCAGTACTTC. Encoded protein: CASSPEDGLQIYEQYF.

This clonotype was seen ten or more times. This chain connects TRBV12-3 or TRBV12-4 to TRBJ2-5, with D possibly matching TRBD1 (5 bases). The CDR3 has 14 residues. Trimming took off 6 bases at V and 4 bases at J, with 15 bases between the two ends. The CDR3 DNA reads TGTGCCAGCAGCTCCCTCAGGGTAGGAGAGACCCAGTACTTC. Translation gives CASSSLRVGETQYF.

This clonotype was found a few times. The J gene is TRBJ1-1, the V gene TRBV4-3; D gene ambiguous. CDR1 and CDR2 from the germline V gene are LGHNA and YSLEER. V dropped 0 bases and J dropped 4 bases, with 9 bases sitting between them. The CDR3 length is 14 residues. The CDR3 DNA follows: TGCGCCAGCAGCCAAGATACCGAACGCACTGAAGCTTTCTTT. Its protein is CASSQDTERTEAFF.

This clonotype was counted between two and nine times. The V call is TRBV4-3, the J call TRBJ2-3, with TRBD2 matching 7 bases. J was trimmed by 3 bases and V by 4 bases; bases with no gene match: 10. The CDR3 is 16 amino acids. The germline V gene has CDR1 LGHNA and CDR2 YSLEER. The CDR3 DNA is TGCGCCAGCAGCCGAGTGCGGGGGAGGGTTACAGATACGCAGTATTTT. Amino acid sequence: CASSRVRGRVTDTQYF.

The chain is built from TRBV24-1 and TRBJ2-1; TRBD2 aligns across 12 bases. V lost 4 bases and J lost 3; bases outside the gene matches: 3. This CDR3 is built from 16 residues. Germline-derived CDR1 and CDR2 are KGHDR and SFDVKD. The CDR3 is CATSETSGSFYNEQFF. Here the CDR3 DNA reads TGTGCCACCAGTGAGACTAGCGGGAGCTTCTACAATGAGCAGTTCTTC.

Details on this clonotype: This clone may be a read error of a much larger clone one base away. The CDR3 DNA reads as TGTGCCAGCAGCACAGGGAACTACGAGCAGTACTTC. Protein sequence: CASSTGNYEQYF. V and J are TRBV7-9 and TRBJ2-7; maybe TRBD1 (6 bases). The V gene lost 5 bases and the J gene lost 3 bases, with 8 bases spanning the gap. This CDR3 has 12 residues. In germline, CDR1 is SEHNR, CDR2 FQNEAQ (reference sequence).

This clonotype was found many times. The chain employs TRBV12-3 or TRBV12-4 and TRBJ2-5; 7 positions agree with TRBD1. The V gene end was trimmed by 0 bases and the J gene end by 3 bases; junction bases not matched to a gene: 1. This CDR3 region has 14 residues. CDR3 nucleotide sequence: TGTGCCAGCAGTTTAGCCGGGACAGAAGAGACCCAGTACTTC. The encoded protein is CASSLAGTEETQYF.

This clonotype came up many times. The CDR3: CATSDLQGTLGETQYF. CDR3 sequence (DNA): TGTGCCACCAGTGATTTGCAAGGGACCCTGGGAGAGACCCAGTACTTC. J is TRBJ2-5 and V is TRBV24-1; possibly TRBD1 or TRBD2 for D (5 bases each). With 0 bases removed from V and 4 bases from J, the gap between germline ends came to 14 bases. Germline V lookup: CDR1 KGHDR, CDR2 SFDVKD. CDR3 length: 16 amino acids.

CDR3 sequence: CASWRDRGGYTF. In DNA form, the CDR3 reads TGTGCCAGCTGGCGGGACAGGGGTGGCTACACCTTC. The chain links TRBV7-9 to TRBJ1-2; TRBD1 agrees at 10 bases. The ends lost 8 bases at V and 7 bases at J; junction bases unmatched: 4. The CDR3 has 12 amino acids. The V gene's germline CDR1 is SEHNR and CDR2 FQNEAQ (reference sequence).

There are a few counts of this clonotype. This rearrangement joins TRBV20-1 to TRBJ2-2, with D perhaps TRBD1 (6 bases). Germline V gives CDR1 DFQATT, CDR2 SNEGSKA (reference sequence). This CDR3 contains 12 residues. V gave up 6 bases and J gave up 5 bases, with 10 bases separating them. The CDR3 nucleotides are TGCAGTGCCCAAGGACAGACCGGGGAGCTGTTTTTT. It encodes CSAQGQTGELFF.